Many counts were recorded for the clone carrying this T cell receptor (beta chain). Its target is unknown. These data belong to a study of human T cells and chemical hapten exposure. Overall study results and limits: Following DPC sensitization, TCRs present above 1 in 1000 frequency showed no change.

TCRdb itself ran the RACE reads through MiXCR, one entry per CDR3 protein. The sample lists fewer than 100,000 distinct CDR3 sequences, roughly 7.9% seen once, with about 1.5% in the top ten. The sample's time point: healthy volunteer bleed at 6 weeks. Unfractionated whole blood served as the source for total RNA extraction. The clonotype comes from a female donor in good health. Some clones in this sample may be carry-over from other donors' samples. Sequencing was performed on whole blood.

The CDR3 DNA reads as TGTGCCAGCAGCTGGGACAGGAGCTCCTACGAGCAGTACTTC. Translating gives CASSWDRSSYEQYF. The chain couples TRBV7-2 to TRBJ2-7; 8 positions agree with TRBD1. This CDR3 spans 14 amino acids. Germline CDR1 reads SGHTA; CDR2 reads FQGNSA. The ends lost 4 bases at V and 0 bases at J; junction bases unmatched: 2. The variable domain in full, completed from reference TRBV7-2 and TRBJ2-7, reads GAGVSQSPSNKVTEKGKDVELRCDPISGHTALYWYRQSLGQGLEFLIYFQGNSAPDKSGLPSDRFSAERTGGSVSTLTIQRTQQEDSAVYLCASSWDRSSYEQYFGPGTRLTVT.